This TCR beta chain was captured by sequencing in a study of T cells in Graves' hyperthyroidism and ophthalmopathy. Study-level points and caveats: The blood repertoire included most of the expanded thyroid clonotypes above 0.001.

The V end was cut by 2 bases, the J end by 4 bases, with 18 bases between. Germline V CDR1 and CDR2: MNHEY, SMNVEV (reference sequence). This CDR3 region has 16 residues. Disease duration was under 3 months in the ophthalmopathy patients, who also had a Clinical Activity Score of at least 3 and a NOSPECS grade of at least 4. Exclusions: uncontrolled infection, other autoimmune disease, pregnancy, lactation. PBMCs came from less than 11 ml fresh peripheral blood. Template material for amplifying TCR beta CDR3 regions consisted of RNA transcripts. During a first-round RT-PCR of the TCR CDR3, the HTBI primer set was used. TCRdb redid the calling of the multiplex PCR reads with MiXCR, one entry per CDR3 protein. The sample has roughly 550,000 distinct CDR3 sequences, 15% to 20% seen once; the top ten hold around 28%. This clonotype occurred many times. What it binds is not known.

The chain combines TRBV27 with TRBJ2-7; D not resolved. Sequences were obtained from blood. This TCR derives from a woman aged 25 to 39 with Graves' ophthalmopathy. As DNA, the CDR3 is TGTGCCAGCAGTTTAACGGCGATCCTCACATCTTACGAGCAGTACTTC. The encoded protein is CASSLTAILTSYEQYF.